The sequence of this T cell receptor (beta chain) was determined in a study of response to subunit inactivated influenza vaccine. Study-level results: The authors suggested that every seasonal influenza vaccination recruits few new T cells.

Using its own MiXCR run on the RT-PCR reads, TCRdb lists one record per CDR3 protein. Of 550,000 to 600,000 distinct CDR3 sequences in the sample, 12% were seen once. The CDR3 sequence is 14 residues long. V lost 5 bases to trimming and J lost 7 bases, with 19 bases between them. Germline V gives CDR1 SGHRS, CDR2 YFSETQ. This clonotype was found a few times. Its antigen is unidentified. The sample in question was PBMCs from blood, obtained on the day of vaccination. The chain recombines TRBV5-1 with TRBJ2-7; perhaps TRBD1 as D (7 bases). The TCR originated in a man aged 50 or older who received an inactivated influenza vaccine. CDR3 nucleotides: TGCGCCAGCAGGACGACAGGGAGGTCTGAAGAGCAGTACTTC. Amino acid sequence: CASRTTGRSEEQYF.